This TCR beta chain was sequenced in a study of Graves' ophthalmopathy and Graves' hyperthyroidism. Amplification targeted the TCR beta CDR3 regions, with RNA transcripts as the source material. The library came from an HTBI-primed first-round RT-PCR and a second-round multiplex PCR. Using its own MiXCR run on the multiplex PCR reads, TCRdb lists one record per CDR3 protein. The sample has around 590,000 distinct CDR3 sequences; under 45% are singletons. In germline, CDR1 is SGHRS, CDR2 YFSETQ. The V end was cut by 0 bases, the J end by 11 bases, with 21 bases between. The CDR3 is made up of 15 amino acids. This clonotype was found once.

The source is an adult man with Graves' hyperthyroidism. Sample: peripheral blood or thyroid tissue (not recorded which). The chain employs TRBV5-1 and TRBJ2-7; a weak D match, TRBD2 (5 bases). The CDR3, as DNA: TGCGCCAGCAGCTTGGCTGCCCTGCCGAACACCGGGGAGTACTTC. Translation gives CASSLAALPNTGEYF. The full variable domain, rest sourced from reference TRBV5-1 and TRBJ2-7, is KAGVTQTPRYLIKTRGQQVTLSCSPISGHRSVSWYQQTPGQGLQFLFEYFSETQRNKGNFPGRFSGRQFSNSRSEMNVSTLELGDSALYLCASSLAALPNTGEYFGPGTRLTVT.